The rows below give T cell receptor beta chains drawn from one sample of a study of blood T cell repertoires in COVID-19. Method: immunoSEQ multiplex PCR; TCRdb's copy keeps in-frame clones and lacks some. The sample has around 150,000 clones; 76% are singletons. Specimen: peripheral blood. The source is an elderly woman with acute or convalescent COVID-19. Both conserved end residues are part of each CDR3. A D gene is named only where the DNA matches it firmly. The size entry is marked missing in some rows and otherwise reads once, few, many or a size class.

V	size	J	D	CDR3	DNA
TRBV2	NA	TRBJ2-1	TRBD2	CASSQTSGGAGEQFF	TGTGCCAGCAGTCAGACTAGCGGGGGGGCAGGAGAGCAGTTCTTC
TRBV30	NA	TRBJ2-5	TRBD2	CAWSPVGLIAGLQETQYF	TGTGCCTGGAGTCCGGTTGGGTTAATAGCGGGGCTCCAAGAGACCCAGTACTTC
TRBV6-9	NA	TRBJ2-2	TRBD2	CASNTLAGGHEGGELFF	TGTGCCAGCAATACTCTAGCGGGAGGGCATGAAGGCGGGGAGCTGTTTTTT
TRBV7-2	NA	TRBJ1-2	NA	CASSLAIIQGLYGYTF	TGTGCCAGCAGCTTAGCCATTATACAGGGCCTCTATGGCTACACCTTC
TRBV5-1	NA	TRBJ2-3	TRBD1	CASSLGQGIDTQYF	TGCGCCAGCAGCTTAGGACAGGGGATAGATACGCAGTATTTT
TRBV4-2	NA	TRBJ2-5	NA	CASSQVRGATETQYF	TGTGCCAGCAGCCAAGTACGTGGGGCGACTGAGACCCAGTACTTC
TRBV12-3/TRBV12-4	once	TRBJ2-7	NA	CASSLGRYYEQYF	TGTGCCAGCAGTTTAGGCAGATACTACGAGCAGTACTTC
TRBV19	NA	TRBJ2-5	NA	CASSPEGGETQYF	TGTGCCAGTAGCCCAGAAGGGGGAGAGACCCAGTACTTC
TRBV11-2	NA	TRBJ1-2	TRBD1	CASSLGQGPYGYTF	TGTGCCAGCAGCTTAGGACAGGGGCCCTATGGCTACACCTTC
TRBV2	NA	TRBJ1-6	NA	CASNRDIGSPLHF	TGTGCCAGCAATCGGGACATTGGTTCACCCCTCCACTTT
TRBV5-5	NA	TRBJ1-3	NA	CASSLVQSRGNTIYF	TGTGCCAGCAGCTTGGTTCAATCACGGGGAAACACCATATATTTT
TRBV3-1/TRBV3-2	NA	TRBJ1-3	NA	CASSQANWGGLGNTIYF	TGTGCCAGCAGCCAAGCTAATTGGGGGGGGCTTGGAAACACCATATATTTT
TRBV3-1/TRBV3-2	NA	TRBJ2-1	NA	CASSRGATLGGDYNEQFF	TGTGCCAGCAGCCGAGGAGCAACCCTGGGGGGAGACTACAATGAGCAGTTCTTC
TRBV2	NA	TRBJ1-1	NA	CASSALQDTEAFF	TGTGCCAGCAGTGCCCTGCAGGACACTGAAGCTTTCTTT
TRBV7-3	NA	TRBJ2-7	NA	CASSLAAGKTYEQYF	TGTGCCAGCAGCTTAGCGGCGGGGAAAACCTACGAGCAGTACTTC
TRBV10-1	NA	TRBJ1-2	NA	CASSEDSNYGYTF	TGCGCCAGCAGTGAGGACAGTAACTATGGCTACACCTTC
TRBV12-3/TRBV12-4	NA	TRBJ1-2	TRBD1	CASSSGGGFGYTF	TGTGCCAGCAGTTCCGGAGGGGGCTTCGGCTACACCTTC
TRBV12-3/TRBV12-4	NA	TRBJ1-3	NA	CASSLSGNTIYF	TGTGCCAGCAGCCTCTCAGGGAACACCATATATTTT
TRBV5-1	few	TRBJ2-2	TRBD2	CASSLRLAGEITGELFF	TGCGCCAGCAGCTTGAGGCTAGCGGGGGAAATAACCGGGGAGCTGTTTTTT
TRBV18	NA	TRBJ1-2	NA	CASSPLPGGDYGYTF	TGTGCCAGCTCACCACTCCCGGGAGGGGACTATGGCTACACCTTC
TRBV5-1	NA	TRBJ2-1	TRBD1	CASSPGTDYNEQFF	TGCGCCAGCAGTCCCGGGACAGACTACAATGAGCAGTTCTTC
TRBV5-1	NA	TRBJ2-7	TRBD2	CASRPEAGGTYEQYF	TGCGCCAGCAGACCTGAAGCGGGGGGTACCTACGAGCAGTACTTC
TRBV7-8	few	TRBJ2-5	NA	CASSLGIRGQETQYF	TGTGCCAGCAGCTTAGGAATCAGGGGACAAGAGACCCAGTACTTC
TRBV18	NA	TRBJ2-3	TRBD2	CASSPSRGGGRTTQYF	TGTGCCAGCTCACCTTCTCGCGGGGGGGGTCGGACCACGCAGTATTTT
TRBV7-8	NA	TRBJ2-6	TRBD1	CASSLGQGRGTGANVLTF	TGTGCCAGCAGCTTAGGACAGGGGAGAGGCACTGGGGCCAACGTCCTGACTTTC
TRBV11-2	few	TRBJ1-1	NA	CASSSQGPPGAFF	TGTGCCAGCAGCTCCCAGGGTCCTCCTGGAGCTTTCTTT
TRBV30	NA	TRBJ2-5	NA	CAWAPNFGRETQYF	TGTGCCTGGGCCCCCAATTTTGGGAGGGAGACCCAGTACTTC
TRBV6-5	NA	TRBJ1-2	NA	CASSYGSSRSLYGYTF	TGTGCCAGCAGTTACGGGAGCAGCCGTTCCCTCTATGGCTACACCTTC
TRBV30	few	TRBJ2-1	TRBD2	CAWGLGLTSGRTDEQFF	TGTGCCTGGGGCCTCGGGTTAACTAGCGGGAGGACCGATGAGCAGTTCTTC
TRBV19	NA	TRBJ1-1	NA	CASSMQVNTEAFF	TGTGCCAGTAGTATGCAGGTTAACACTGAAGCTTTCTTT
TRBV19	NA	TRBJ1-2	TRBD1	CATRDRSNYGYTF	TGTGCCACCCGGGACAGGTCCAACTATGGCTACACCTTC
TRBV6-1	NA	TRBJ1-3	TRBD1	CASSARQGATGNTIYF	TGTGCCAGCAGTGCCCGACAGGGGGCGACTGGAAACACCATATATTTT
TRBV15	NA	TRBJ1-4	NA	CATSRDQGSGVNEKLFF	TGTGCCACCAGCAGAGATCAGGGGTCTGGGGTTAATGAAAAACTGTTTTTT
TRBV2	NA	TRBJ2-2	TRBD1	CASRTGYTGELFF	TGTGCCAGCCGGACAGGGTACACCGGGGAGCTGTTTTTT
TRBV19	NA	TRBJ1-2	NA	CASSIRGGYYGYTF	TGTGCCAGTAGTATTCGGGGAGGCTACTATGGCTACACCTTC
TRBV19	NA	TRBJ1-2	NA	CASSIQGPPSYTF	TGTGCCAGTAGTATACAGGGTCCGCCCAGCTACACCTTC
TRBV2	once	TRBJ2-2	NA	CASTQAIWAANTGELFF	TGTGCCAGTACGCAAGCCATTTGGGCAGCGAACACCGGGGAGCTGTTTTTT
TRBV5-1	NA	TRBJ2-2	NA	CASSLDGSSSGELFF	TGCGCCAGCAGCTTGGACGGGAGTAGTTCAGGGGAGCTGTTTTTT
TRBV6-5	NA	TRBJ1-5	NA	CASCLEVDQPQHF	TGTGCCAGCTGTTTGGAGGTTGATCAGCCCCAGCATTTT
TRBV19	NA	TRBJ2-2	NA	CASSTNPGPRGHGELFF	TGTGCCAGTAGTACAAATCCCGGGCCCAGGGGCCACGGGGAGCTGTTTTTT
TRBV27	NA	TRBJ2-7	TRBD1	CASSLQGQGNGYEQYF	TGTGCCAGCAGTTTACAAGGACAGGGGAATGGGTACGAGCAGTACTTC
TRBV19	NA	TRBJ1-3	NA	CASRKQSSGNTIYF	TGTGCCAGTAGAAAACAGTCCTCTGGAAACACCATATATTTT
TRBV7-2	few	TRBJ2-2	NA	CASSLHRDTGELFF	TGTGCCAGCAGCTTACACAGGGATACCGGGGAGCTGTTTTTT
TRBV7-6	NA	TRBJ2-1	TRBD2	CASSWGLVSDEQFF	TGTGCCAGCAGCTGGGGACTAGTGAGCGATGAGCAGTTCTTC
TRBV7-9	many	TRBJ2-5	NA	CASSLVRGLGETQYF	TGTGCCAGCAGCTTAGTAAGGGGTCTGGGAGAGACCCAGTACTTC
TRBV4-1	NA	TRBJ2-2	NA	CASSQDFGQPGSNTGELFF	TGCGCCAGCAGCCAAGATTTCGGACAGCCTGGGTCGAACACCGGGGAGCTGTTTTTT